A single sample is the source of the 18 T cell receptor beta chains below, sequenced in a study of T-cell memory formation after mild COVID-19. One entry per CDR3 protein, called by TCRdb with MiXCR from the 5' RACE reads. The repertoire includes 450,000 to 700,000 distinct CDR3 sequences, about a sixth of them detected once, and approximately 12% sits in the top ten. The sample was PBMCs or a T cell subset sorted from them (not recorded which). Source of these receptors: an adult woman who had mild COVID-19 (a few samples of this study predate the infection). Cell type and time point are not known.

This chain connects TRBV10-3 to TRBJ1-4; D uncertain. The germline CDR1 and CDR2 sequences are ENHRY and SYGVKD. The CDR3 is 13 amino acids. The V end lost 10 bases, the J end lost 0 bases, and 9 bases lay between the germline ends. The CDR3 sequence is CATTGATNEKLFF. CDR3 DNA: TGTGCCACCACGGGTGCAACTAATGAAAAACTGTTTTTT.

J is TRBJ2-1 and V is TRBV20-1, with D possibly TRBD2 on 5 matching bases. This CDR3 is built from 12 residues. The germline CDR1 and CDR2 sequences are DFQATT and SNEGSKA (reference sequence). Deletions cut 5 bases from V and 3 bases from J, with 8 bases between. The CDR3 region has the DNA TGCAGTGCTCCCGACTACTACAATGAGCAGTTCTTC. Translation gives CSAPDYYNEQFF.

This clonotype was seen repeatedly, ten times or more. This chain links TRBV4-2 with TRBJ2-1; a weak D match, TRBD2 (5 bases). CDR3 size: 15 residues. The germline CDR1 and CDR2 sequences are LGHNA and YNFKEQ. Trimming cost V 3 bases and J 8 bases, with 17 bases left between them. The CDR3 region has the DNA TGTGCCAGCAGCCACCCCCCGACGGGAAGAGATGAGCAGTTCTTC. Encoded protein: CASSHPPTGRDEQFF.

The chain carries TRBV12-3 or TRBV12-4 and TRBJ2-1; D is possibly TRBD2 (6 bases). This CDR3 is 15 amino acids long. Between the trimmed V and J ends, which lost 0 bases and 7 bases, there was a span of 13 bases. CDR3 DNA: TGTGCCAGCAGTTTAGCACCGGGACTTGTGAATGAGCAGTTCTTC. As protein: CASSLAPGLVNEQFF.

This clonotype was seen at least ten times. V gene TRBV6-5 combines with J gene TRBJ2-2; 9 nucleotides align to TRBD1. The CDR3 covers 17 residues. The V gene's germline CDR1 is MNHEY and CDR2 SVGAGI. V gave up 3 bases and J gave up 6 bases; unmatched junction bases: 11. The CDR3, as DNA: TGTGCCAGCAGTTATTCCCCATCGACAGGGGGTGCCGGGGAGCTGTTTTTT. It specifies CASSYSPSTGGAGELFF.

This clonotype came up a few times. The chain couples TRBV2 to TRBJ2-3, with D hard to call. This CDR3 region has 12 residues. Germline values: CDR1 SNHLY, CDR2 FYNNEI. Trimming shortened V by 7 bases and J by 6 bases, and 11 bases separated the two germline ends. CDR3 nucleotide sequence: TGTGCCAGCACCCTGTCGGGTGATACGCAGTATTTT. Its translation: CASTLSGDTQYF. The variable domain in full, with the rest retrieved from reference TRBV2 and TRBJ2-3, is EPEVTQTPSHQVTQMGQEVILRCVPISNHLYFYWYRQILGQKVEFLVSFYNNEISEKSEIFDDQFSVERPDGSNFTLKIRSTKLEDSAMYFCASTLSGDTQYFGPGTRLTVL.

This clonotype was detected many times. V is TRBV7-2 and J is TRBJ2-5; D remains ambiguous. The length of the CDR3 is 12 residues. Germline V gene data show CDR1 as SGHTA and CDR2 as FQGNSA. V dropped 1 base and J dropped 4 bases, with 4 bases sitting between them. The CDR3, as DNA: TGTGCCAGCAGCTTAGTTTTAGAGACCCAGTACTTC. Protein product: CASSLVLETQYF.

This clonotype turned up a few times. The chain couples TRBV11-2 to TRBJ2-3; 9 bases are shared with TRBD2. CDR3 length: 16 amino acids. The V gene end was trimmed by 5 bases and the J gene end by 4 bases; junction bases not matched to a gene: 10. The germline V gene encodes CDR1 SGHAT and CDR2 FQNNGV. The CDR3 spells CASSVGTSPTSDTQYF. The CDR3 DNA is TGTGCCAGCAGCGTCGGGACTAGCCCCACCTCAGATACGCAGTATTTT.

This clonotype has more than one count but fewer than ten. The chain has TRBV2 and TRBJ1-6; 10 nucleotides line up with TRBD1. V trimming: 2 bases; J trimming: 9 bases; junction bases outside the gene matches: 4. The CDR3 consists of 15 residues. From germline, CDR1 is SNHLY and CDR2 FYNNEI. The CDR3 DNA reads as TGTGCCAGCAGTGAAAGACAGGGGGCTTTTTCACCCCTCCACTTT. It yields the protein CASSERQGAFSPLHF.

The V gene is TRBV6-4, the J gene TRBJ2-1; 9 nucleotides agree with TRBD2. The CDR3 is made up of 17 amino acids. The germline V gene encodes CDR1 MRHNA and CDR2 SNTAGT. Trimming cost V 5 bases and J 7 bases; bases outside gene matches: 15. The DNA for the CDR3 is TGTGCCAGCAGTCCGGTCAACATGGGACTAGCCACTAATGAGCAGTTCTTC. As protein: CASSPVNMGLATNEQFF.

The V call is TRBV3-1, the J call TRBJ1-4; possibly TRBD1 for D (5 bases). In germline, CDR1 is LGHDT, CDR2 YNNKEL (reference sequence). Deletions cut 0 bases from V and 4 bases from J, with 6 bases between. The CDR3 loop spans 14 amino acids. The CDR3, as DNA: TGTGCCAGCAGCCAAGAGGGGGGTAATGAAAAACTGTTTTTT. This sequence encodes CASSQEGGNEKLFF.

The table lists this clonotype with a few counts. The chain employs TRBV7-9 and TRBJ2-1; a possible D gene is TRBD2 (6 bases). The CDR3 has 15 residues. Germline values: CDR1 SEHNR, CDR2 FQNEAQ (reference sequence). Trimming removed 4 bases at V and 6 bases at J, with 16 bases between. CDR3 sequence: CASSSGTPRSNEQFF. The CDR3 DNA is TGTGCCAGCAGCTCCGGGACTCCAAGGTCCAATGAGCAGTTCTTC.

This chain uses TRBV20-1 with TRBJ1-2, with D perhaps matching TRBD1 (5 bases). Between the trimmed V and J ends, which lost 4 bases and 7 bases, there was a span of 16 bases. Germline V gene data show CDR1 as DFQATT and CDR2 as SNEGSKA (reference sequence). The CDR3 covers 13 residues. CDR3 nucleotides: TGCAGTGCTACCCCCGGGGGGGGGTCTGGCTACACCTTC. It encodes CSATPGGGSGYTF.

The V gene is TRBV7-2, the J gene TRBJ2-7; 7 nucleotides agree with TRBD1. Germline assignment: CDR1 SGHTA and CDR2 FQGNSA. CDR3 length: 17 residues. The V gene end was trimmed by 3 bases and the J gene end by 0 bases; junction bases not matched to a gene: 11. The CDR3 sequence: CASSFPLTRDSSYEQYF. CDR3 bases: TGTGCCAGCAGCTTCCCCCTTACCCGGGACAGCTCCTACGAGCAGTACTTC.

The chain combines TRBV7-2 with TRBJ2-7; D is unclear. V was pared by 0 bases and J by 1 base, with 7 bases between. The germline V gene has CDR1 SGHTA and CDR2 FQGNSA. The CDR3 contains 14 residues. The CDR3 protein is CASSLALLSYEQYF. Here the CDR3 DNA reads TGTGCCAGCAGCTTAGCGTTATTATCCTACGAGCAGTACTTC.

The rearrangement joins TRBV11-2 to TRBJ1-2; TRBD1 is a possible D gene (5 bases). The CDR3 has 15 residues. Trimming stripped 1 base from V and 5 bases from J, with 14 bases between. From germline, CDR1 is SGHAT and CDR2 FQNNGV. The CDR3 region has the DNA TGTGCCAGCAGCTTAGGGCCCAGGGTGGAATATGGCTACACCTTC. It yields the protein CASSLGPRVEYGYTF.

This clonotype has more than one count but fewer than ten. V and J are TRBV5-1 and TRBJ1-1, with no clear D. The CDR3 has 16 residues. V lost 0 bases, J lost 4 bases, and 16 bases lay in between. Germline CDR1 SGHRS, CDR2 YFSETQ. For the CDR3, the DNA is TGCGCCAGCAGCTTGGAACCGGGTTATTTGGGCACTGAAGCTTTCTTT. This encodes CASSLEPGYLGTEAFF. Filled out from reference TRBV5-1 and TRBJ1-1, the complete variable domain reads KAGVTQTPRYLIKTRGQQVTLSCSPISGHRSVSWYQQTPGQGLQFLFEYFSETQRNKGNFPGRFSGRQFSNSRSEMNVSTLELGDSALYLCASSLEPGYLGTEAFFGQGTRLTVV.

This clonotype was recorded a few times. V and J are TRBV7-2 and TRBJ1-2; D is undetermined. V shed 3 bases and J shed 7 bases, with 18 bases lying between them. The CDR3 has 15 amino acids. Germline V gives CDR1 SGHTA, CDR2 FQGNSA. The DNA of the CDR3 is TGTGCCAGCAGCTTCCCGCGGAGGTCCTCCGGTGGCTACACCTTC. Its translation: CASSFPRRSSGGYTF.